This TCR beta chain was found in a study of vaccination effects on CD4 cells after COVID-19. In the case of this clone: The antigen remains undetermined.

Antigen-specific CD4+ T cell clonotypes were called by their expansion after viral peptide-pool culture in ViraFEST. The culture ran for roughly ten days, and then CD4+ T cells were isolated. Vaccination of participants consisted of two doses of either the BNT162b2 or mRNA-1273 vaccine. Libraries were prepared by immunoSEQ multiplex PCR; TCRdb keeps only in-frame clonotypes and omits some of them. The repertoire holds almost 70,000 clones, with 70% to 85% as singletons. J gave up 9 bases and V 5 bases, and 15 bases lay outside the gene matches. Germline V CDR1 and CDR2: SGHAT, FQNNGV. This CDR3 is built from 17 residues.

The clonotype was recovered from a human donor who received a COVID-19 vaccine. The specimen was CD4+ T cells from PBMCs cultured with HCoV-229E spike peptides, collected after COVID-19 vaccination. The rearrangement joins TRBV11-2 to TRBJ2-5; 13 bases are shared with TRBD2. In DNA, the CDR3 is TGTGCCAGCAGCCCTAGCACTAGCGGGGGGGGGAGAGACGCCCAGTACTTC. Protein product: CASSPSTSGGGRDAQYF.